Sequencing of this T cell receptor beta chain was carried out in a study of T cells after yellow fever vaccination. General study findings and limits: Weaker, the secondary response peaked sooner, at day 5 versus 15. Almost all vaccine-responding clonotypes could not be detected on day 0 in sorted memory subsets.

There are many counts of this clonotype. 5'RACE template switching generated TCR cDNA, adding a universal primer site and UMIs. TCRdb reanalysed the 5' RACE reads using MiXCR and keeps one entry per CDR3 protein. The repertoire holds approximately 26,000 distinct CDR3 sequences, with 4.5% as singletons. Deletions cut 3 bases from V and 8 bases from J, with 16 bases between. Looked up from germline, CDR1 is KGHDR and CDR2 is SFDVKD. CDR3 length: 15 amino acids. The chain links TRBV24-1 to TRBJ2-1; a weak D match, TRBD1 (5 bases). The clonotype was recovered from a man younger than 35 who received the YFV17D yellow fever vaccine. This specimen consisted of PBMCs, either bulk or a sorted T-cell subset (CD4+, CD8+, memory, or dextramer-sorted; not recorded which), obtained on the day of the yellow fever booster vaccination. Here the CDR3 DNA reads TGTGCCACCAGTGATCAATCGGTAGGGGTCGATGAGCAGTTCTTC. Its translation: CATSDQSVGVDEQFF.